This T cell receptor beta chain was recorded in a study of T cells after yellow fever vaccination. The CDR3 spans 14 residues. Germline values: CDR1 SGHTA, CDR2 FQGNSA. With 7 bases removed from V and 3 bases from J, the gap between germline ends came to 12 bases. TCR cDNA was made by 5'RACE template switching, adding a universal primer site and UMIs. TCRdb ran MiXCR on the 5' RACE reads and lists one entry per CDR3 protein. The table lists more than 90,000 distinct CDR3 sequences, around 7.2% of them singletons. Broader study findings: The booster response re-showed most primary clones: more than 95% CD4, approximately 85% CD8.

In this sample, this clonotype turned up many times. Its antigen remains unknown. The rearrangement joins TRBV7-2 to TRBJ2-2; D is possibly TRBD2 (6 bases). This receptor was taken from a man younger than 35 who received the YFV17D yellow fever vaccine. The sequencing here drew on CD4+ T cells sorted from PBMCs, taken about 49 days after the first yellow fever vaccination. The CDR3 here is CASTPSGDTGELFF. As DNA, the CDR3 is TGTGCCAGCACCCCATCGGGGGACACCGGGGAGCTGTTTTTT.